Listed here are 22 T cell receptor beta chains from one sample, sequenced in a study of neurological immune-mediated disorders. TCRdb itself ran the 5' RACE reads through MiXCR, one entry per CDR3 protein. Of more than 45,000 distinct CDR3 sequences in the sample, 9.5% to 12% were seen once. Sample: PBMCs. These receptors were taken from a man aged 55 to 69 in good health.

This clonotype was counted ten times or more. This chain connects TRBV2 to TRBJ1-6; 8 bases are a match to TRBD1. The germline gives CDR1 SNHLY, CDR2 FYNNEI. V trimming: 4 bases; J trimming: 7 bases; junction bases outside the gene matches: 9. The CDR3 runs to 16 residues. The CDR3 DNA reads TGTGCCAGCAGTGTTAACGGACAGGGTTCCAATTCACCCCTCCACTTT. The encoded protein is CASSVNGQGSNSPLHF.

The chain recombines TRBV5-5 with TRBJ1-6; possible D gene TRBD1, 5 bases. The germline gives CDR1 SGHKS, CDR2 YYEKEE (reference sequence). V dropped 3 bases and J dropped 0 bases, with 16 bases sitting between them. This CDR3 has 18 residues. The CDR3 bases are TGTGCCAGCAGCTCCGGGGGTGGACGGAGCTCCTATAATTCACCCCTCCACTTT. This gives the protein CASSSGGGRSSYNSPLHF.

The chain links TRBV6-5 to TRBJ1-6, with a weak D call TRBD1 (6 bases). The germline V and J ends were trimmed by 8 bases and 1 base, with 15 bases remaining between them. The CDR3 consists of 16 residues. The germline CDR1 and CDR2 sequences are MNHEY and SVGAGI. The CDR3 protein is CASRGAGASYNSPLHF. The CDR3 region has the DNA TGTGCCAGCCGGGGTGCGGGGGCTTCCTATAATTCACCCCTCCACTTT.

Note on this clonotype: The germline gene is not matched at one end of the junction; a read error may be the cause. The chain couples TRBV7-9 to TRBJ1-1, with D possibly TRBD1 on 5 matching bases. CDR3 length: 13 amino acids. In germline, CDR1 is SEHNR, CDR2 FQNEAQ (reference sequence). The CDR3 bases are TGTGCCAGCAGCCCCAGGGTTTCCACTGAAGCATTCTTT. It translates to CASSPRVSTEAFF.

This clonotype was seen repeatedly, ten times or more. The chain couples TRBV20-1 to TRBJ2-3, with D tentatively TRBD2 (7 bases). Germline V gene lookup returns CDR1 DFQATT and CDR2 SNEGSKA (reference sequence). This CDR3 is 14 amino acids long. Trimming took 8 bases from V and 3 from J, leaving 18 bases between them. CDR3 nucleotides: TGCAGTCAAGCCGGGCGGGGGCCAACAGATACGCAGTATTTT. Protein product: CSQAGRGPTDTQYF.

This clonotype was seen many times. V usage is TRBV2 and J usage is TRBJ1-3, with D uncertain. The V end lost 0 bases, the J end lost 2 bases, and 8 bases lay between the germline ends. The germline V gene has CDR1 SNHLY and CDR2 FYNNEI. The CDR3 sequence is 15 residues long. DNA for the CDR3: TGTGCCAGCAGTGAAGCGCTTATCACTGGAAACACCATATATTTT. Amino acid sequence: CASSEALITGNTIYF. The whole variable domain, remainder taken from reference TRBV2 and TRBJ1-3, is EPEVTQTPSHQVTQMGQEVILRCVPISNHLYFYWYRQILGQKVEFLVSFYNNEISEKSEIFDDQFSVERPDGSNFTLKIRSTKLEDSAMYFCASSEALITGNTIYFGEGSWLTVV.

In this sample, this clonotype turned up a few times. This sequence joins TRBV11-3 and TRBJ2-1; D is tentatively TRBD1 or TRBD2 (7 bases each). This CDR3 has 15 residues. Trimming stripped 1 base from V and 4 bases from J, with 11 bases between. Germline assignment: CDR1 SGHNT and CDR2 YENEEA. The CDR3: CASSLGQGGYNEQFF. The CDR3 DNA is TGTGCCAGCAGCTTAGGGCAGGGGGGGTACAATGAGCAGTTCTTC.

This clonotype was recorded at least ten times. The chain employs TRBV5-1 and TRBJ2-1; 11 bases are shared with TRBD2. With 6 bases clipped from V and 3 bases from J, the junction kept 14 bases outside the gene matches. Looked up from germline, CDR1 is SGHRS and CDR2 is YFSETQ. This CDR3 comprises 18 residues. The CDR3 region is CASTTPSGGQGNYNEQFF. CDR3 in DNA: TGCGCCAGCACCACCCCTAGCGGGGGGCAAGGAAACTACAATGAGCAGTTCTTC.

This clonotype came up many times. The J gene is TRBJ2-2, the V gene TRBV4-2, with TRBD2 matching over 8 bases. Germline V gives CDR1 LGHNA, CDR2 YNFKEQ. CDR3 length: 15 residues. V shed 4 bases and J 7 bases; nucleotides not matched to a gene: 8. CDR3 amino acids: CASSPTSGRGGELFF. The CDR3 DNA follows: TGTGCCAGCAGCCCCACTAGCGGCCGGGGCGGGGAGCTGTTTTTT.

This clonotype was recorded at least ten times. This rearrangement joins TRBV20-1 to TRBJ1-1; tentative D call: TRBD1 (6 bases). Per the germline V gene, CDR1 is DFQATT and CDR2 is SNEGSKA (reference sequence). This CDR3 is 12 amino acids long. CDR3 protein: CSAGVWDTEAFF. CDR3 DNA: TGCAGCGCAGGGGTTTGGGACACTGAAGCTTTCTTT.

The V and J genes are TRBV29-1 and TRBJ2-1, with 8 bases matching TRBD1. The CDR3 has 12 residues. Trimming cost V 8 bases and J 10 bases; bases outside gene matches: 10. Looked up from germline, CDR1 is SQVTM and CDR2 is ANQGSEA. The DNA for the CDR3 is TGCAGCTTTACGACAGGGGCAGGCGAGCAGTTCTTC. Its translation: CSFTTGAGEQFF.

This clonotype was recorded at least ten times. The chain has TRBV29-1 and TRBJ1-1; possible D gene TRBD1, 6 bases. With 7 bases removed from V and 6 bases from J, the gap between germline ends came to 9 bases. This CDR3 region has 10 residues. CDR1 SQVTM and CDR2 ANQGSEA come from the germline V gene. The CDR3 DNA sequence: TGCAGCGGGACAGACTCTGAAGCTTTCTTT. This sequence encodes CSGTDSEAFF.

At least ten counts were recorded for this clonotype. The chain combines TRBV5-1 with TRBJ2-1; 11 nucleotides match TRBD1. V gave up 7 bases and J gave up 8 bases; unmatched junction bases: 8. The V gene's germline CDR1 is SGHRS and CDR2 YFSETQ. The CDR3 runs to 14 residues. CDR3 in DNA: TGCGCCAGCCGCGGCCAGGACAGGGGGCATGAGCAGTTCTTC. Translated, it gives CASRGQDRGHEQFF.

This clonotype was detected ten times or more. The genes are TRBV9 and TRBJ2-1; 10 bases are shared with TRBD2. CDR1 is SGDLS, CDR2 YYNGEE, per germline. Losses at the gene ends were 0 bases for V and 11 bases for J; bases not matched to a gene: 11. The CDR3 is 16 amino acids. CDR3 nucleotide sequence: TGTGCCAGCAGCGTAGCATCCGAGCGGGGGGGAGCTAAGCAGTTCTTC. Translating it yields CASSVASERGGAKQFF.

This clonotype was recorded many times. The J gene is TRBJ1-1, the V gene TRBV4-3; D unclear. CDR1 LGHNA and CDR2 YSLEER come from the germline V gene. V gave up 4 bases and J gave up 2 bases, with 8 bases separating them. The CDR3 is made up of 13 amino acids. This chain's CDR3 is CASSLANNTEAFF. CDR3 DNA sequence: TGCGCCAGCAGCCTCGCCAATAACACTGAAGCTTTCTTT.

This clonotype was seen repeatedly, ten times or more. The chain employs TRBV7-9 and TRBJ2-3, with no clear D. The germline gives CDR1 SEHNR, CDR2 FQNEAQ (reference sequence). The CDR3 sequence is 14 residues long. V shed 2 bases and J shed 2 bases, with 8 bases lying between them. CDR3 amino acids: CASSLHGSTDTQYF. CDR3 in DNA: TGTGCCAGCAGCTTACACGGATCCACAGATACGCAGTATTTT.

At least ten counts were recorded for this clonotype. The rearrangement uses TRBV11-2 and TRBJ1-2, with 7 bases lining up with TRBD1. Germline V gene data show CDR1 as SGHAT and CDR2 as FQNNGV. V shed 5 bases and J 3 bases; nucleotides not matched to a gene: 3. The CDR3 is 13 residues long. The CDR3 protein is CASSEDRDYGYTF. In DNA, the CDR3 is TGTGCCAGCAGCGAAGACAGGGACTATGGCTACACCTTC.

This clonotype was seen ten or more times. This chain's CDR3 is CASSLSGGNFNEQFF. CDR3 DNA: TGTGCCAGCAGTTTATCAGGGGGAAACTTCAATGAGCAGTTCTTC. This chain links TRBV12-3 or TRBV12-4 with TRBJ2-1; TRBD1 aligns across 7 bases. V shed 2 bases and J 6 bases; nucleotides not matched to a gene: 7. This CDR3 spans 15 amino acids.

This clonotype was seen repeatedly, ten times or more. The genes are TRBV10-3 and TRBJ2-5, with D possibly TRBD2 on 7 matching bases. Deletions cut 4 bases from V and 1 base from J, with 10 bases between. This CDR3 has 14 amino acids. Germline V gene sequence: CDR1 ENHRY, CDR2 SYGVKD. The chain's CDR3 is CAISVGGPQETQYF. The CDR3 DNA sequence: TGTGCCATCAGTGTCGGGGGGCCCCAAGAGACCCAGTACTTC.

This clonotype was counted many times. The chain is built from TRBV25-1 and TRBJ2-5; 8 nucleotides match TRBD1. The V gene's germline CDR1 is MGHDK and CDR2 SYGVNS. The CDR3 has 14 amino acids. With V trimmed by 3 bases and J by 3 bases, 3 bases remained unmatched. The DNA for the CDR3 is TGTGCCAGCAGTGAGACAGGGGTGGAAGAGACCCAGTACTTC. It codes for CASSETGVEETQYF.

This clonotype was counted ten times or more. The chain joins TRBV5-5 to TRBJ2-2; TRBD2 agrees at 9 bases. Germline CDR1 and CDR2: SGHKS and YYEKEE (reference sequence). Unmatched junction bases numbered 8, after V lost 4 bases and J lost 1 base. The CDR3 contains 17 residues. The CDR3, as DNA: TGTGCCAGCAGCGATACCCTGCGGGGGGGGAACACCGGGGAGCTGTTTTTT. Its translation: CASSDTLRGGNTGELFF. Supplemented by reference TRBV5-5 and TRBJ2-2, the full variable domain reads DAGVTQSPTHLIKTRGQQVTLRCSPISGHKSVSWYQQVLGQGPQFIFQYYEKEERGRGNFPDRFSARQFPNYSSELNVNALLLGDSALYLCASSDTLRGGNTGELFFGEGSRLTVL.

The table lists this clonotype with many counts. The rearrangement links TRBV7-2 to TRBJ2-3; possible D gene TRBD2, 5 bases. The V end lost 5 bases, the J end lost 11 bases, and 11 bases lay between the germline ends. CDR3 length: 11 residues. The germline V gene encodes CDR1 SGHTA and CDR2 FQGNSA. CDR3 nucleotides: TGTGCCAGCAGCCCCGCGGCGGGGCAGTATTTT. This encodes CASSPAAGQYF.